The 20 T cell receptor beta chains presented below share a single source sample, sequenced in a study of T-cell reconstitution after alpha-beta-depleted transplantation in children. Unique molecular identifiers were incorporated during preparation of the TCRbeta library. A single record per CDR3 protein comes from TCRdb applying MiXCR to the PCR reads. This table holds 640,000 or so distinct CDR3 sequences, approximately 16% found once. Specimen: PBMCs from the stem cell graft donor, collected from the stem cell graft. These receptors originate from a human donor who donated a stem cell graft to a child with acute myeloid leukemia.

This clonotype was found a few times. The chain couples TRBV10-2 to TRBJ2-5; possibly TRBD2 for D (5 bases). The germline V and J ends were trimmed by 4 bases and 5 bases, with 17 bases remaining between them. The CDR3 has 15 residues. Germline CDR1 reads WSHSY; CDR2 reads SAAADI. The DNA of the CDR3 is TGCGCCAGCAGTGGAAGGACGGGAATTGGGGAGACCCAGTACTTC. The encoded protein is CASSGRTGIGETQYF.

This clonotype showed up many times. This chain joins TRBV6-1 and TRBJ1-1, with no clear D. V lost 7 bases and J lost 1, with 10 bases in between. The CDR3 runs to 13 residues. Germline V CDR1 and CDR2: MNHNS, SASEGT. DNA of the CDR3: TGTGCCAGCACTGGGGTTGAGAACACTGAAGCTTTCTTT. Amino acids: CASTGVENTEAFF.

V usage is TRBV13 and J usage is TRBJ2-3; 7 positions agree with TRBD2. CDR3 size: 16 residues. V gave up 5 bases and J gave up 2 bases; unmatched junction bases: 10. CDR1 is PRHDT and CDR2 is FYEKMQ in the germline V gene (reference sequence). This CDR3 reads CASSTRSGLPTDTQYF. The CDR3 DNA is TGTGCCAGCAGCACTCGATCGGGACTACCCACAGATACGCAGTATTTT.

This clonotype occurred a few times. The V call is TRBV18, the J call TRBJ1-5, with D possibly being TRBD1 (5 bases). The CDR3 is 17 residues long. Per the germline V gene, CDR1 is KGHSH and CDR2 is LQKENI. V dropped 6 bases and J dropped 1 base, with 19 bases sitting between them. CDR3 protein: CASSAGGAALSNQPQHF. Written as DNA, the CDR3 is TGTGCCAGCTCCGCGGGGGGAGCTGCTTTGAGCAATCAGCCCCAGCATTTT.

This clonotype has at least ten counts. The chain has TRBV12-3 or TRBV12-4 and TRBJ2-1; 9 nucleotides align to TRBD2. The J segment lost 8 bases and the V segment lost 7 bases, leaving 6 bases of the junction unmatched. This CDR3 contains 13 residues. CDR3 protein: CASMLAGRDEQFF. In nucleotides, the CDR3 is TGTGCCAGCATGCTAGCGGGGAGGGATGAGCAGTTCTTC.

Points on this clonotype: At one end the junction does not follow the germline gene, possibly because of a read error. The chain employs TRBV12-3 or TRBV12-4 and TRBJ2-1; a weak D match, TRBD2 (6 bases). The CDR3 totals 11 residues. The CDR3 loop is CASSSLGGPLF. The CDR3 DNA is TGTGCCAGCAGTTCTCTGGGGGGTCCACTCTTC.

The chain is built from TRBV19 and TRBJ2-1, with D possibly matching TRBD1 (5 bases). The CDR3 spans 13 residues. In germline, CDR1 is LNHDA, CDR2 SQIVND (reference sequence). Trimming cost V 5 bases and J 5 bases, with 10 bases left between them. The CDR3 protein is CASSPAGHNEQFF. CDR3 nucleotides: TGTGCCAGTAGTCCCGCAGGGCACAATGAGCAGTTCTTC. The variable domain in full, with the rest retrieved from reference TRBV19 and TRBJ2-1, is DGGITQSPKYLFRKEGQNVTLSCEQNLNHDAMYWYRQDPGQGLRLIYYSQIVNDFQKGDIAEGYSVSREKKESFPLTVTSAQKNPTAFYLCASSPAGHNEQFFGPGTRLTVL.

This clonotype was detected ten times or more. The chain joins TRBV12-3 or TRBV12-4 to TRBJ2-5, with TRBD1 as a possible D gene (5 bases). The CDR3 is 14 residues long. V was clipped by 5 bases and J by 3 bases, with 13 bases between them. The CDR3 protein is CASSNRQTEETQYF. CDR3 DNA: TGTGCCAGCAGTAACCGACAGACCGAAGAGACCCAGTACTTC.

CDR3: CASSDEGALYNEQFF. CDR3 DNA: TGTGCCAGCAGCGATGAGGGGGCACTCTACAATGAGCAGTTCTTC. The chain has TRBV7-2 and TRBJ2-1; 7 bases are a match to TRBD1. The CDR3 runs to 15 residues. The V gene end was trimmed by 5 bases and the J gene end by 3 bases; junction bases not matched to a gene: 7. The germline gives CDR1 SGHTA, CDR2 FQGNSA.

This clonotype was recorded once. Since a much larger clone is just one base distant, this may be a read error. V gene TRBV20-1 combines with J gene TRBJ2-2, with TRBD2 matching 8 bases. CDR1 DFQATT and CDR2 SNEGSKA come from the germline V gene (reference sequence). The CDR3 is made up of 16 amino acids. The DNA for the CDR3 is TGCAGTGCTAGAGGGACTAGCACAGCGAACACCGGGGATCTGTTTTTT. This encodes CSARGTSTANTGDLFF.

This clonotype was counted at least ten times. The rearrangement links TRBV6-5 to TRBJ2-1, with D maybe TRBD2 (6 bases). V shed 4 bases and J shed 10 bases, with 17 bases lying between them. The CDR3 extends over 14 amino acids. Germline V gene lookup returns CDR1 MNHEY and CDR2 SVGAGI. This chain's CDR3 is CASSSTPGDIEQFF. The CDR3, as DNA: TGTGCCAGCAGTTCTACCCCGGGGGATATAGAGCAGTTCTTC.

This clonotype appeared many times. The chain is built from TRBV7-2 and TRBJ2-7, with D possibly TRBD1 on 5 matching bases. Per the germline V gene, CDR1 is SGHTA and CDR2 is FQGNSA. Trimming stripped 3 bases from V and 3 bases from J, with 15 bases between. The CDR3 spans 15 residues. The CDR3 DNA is TGTGCCAGCAGCTTTTTCCAGGGTGTCGTCTACGAGCAGTACTTC. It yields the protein CASSFFQGVVYEQYF.

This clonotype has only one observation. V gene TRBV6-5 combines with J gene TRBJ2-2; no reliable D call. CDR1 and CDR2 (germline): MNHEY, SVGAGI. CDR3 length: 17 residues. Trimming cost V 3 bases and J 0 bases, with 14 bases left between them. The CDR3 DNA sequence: TGTGCCAGCAGTTATGATCCCAGGCGGACGAACACCGGGGAGCTGTTTTTT. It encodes CASSYDPRRTNTGELFF.

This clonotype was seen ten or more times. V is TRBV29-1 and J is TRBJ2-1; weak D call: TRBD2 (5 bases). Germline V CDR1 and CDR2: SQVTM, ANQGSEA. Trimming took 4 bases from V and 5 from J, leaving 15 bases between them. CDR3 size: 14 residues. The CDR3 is CSVVSSTRHNEQFF. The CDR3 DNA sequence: TGCAGCGTTGTCTCTTCCACTAGGCACAATGAGCAGTTCTTC.

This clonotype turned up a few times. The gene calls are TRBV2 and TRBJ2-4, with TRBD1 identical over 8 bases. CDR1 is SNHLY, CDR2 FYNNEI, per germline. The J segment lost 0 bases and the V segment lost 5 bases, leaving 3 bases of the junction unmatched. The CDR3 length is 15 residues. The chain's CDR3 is CASSPDRVAKNIQYF. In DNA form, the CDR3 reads TGTGCCAGCAGTCCGGACAGGGTAGCCAAAAACATTCAGTACTTC.

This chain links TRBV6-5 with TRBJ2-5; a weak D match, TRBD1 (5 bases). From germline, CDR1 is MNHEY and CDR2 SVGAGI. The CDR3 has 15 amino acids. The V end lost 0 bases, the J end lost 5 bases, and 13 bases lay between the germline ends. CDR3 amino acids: CASSYSVGASETQYF. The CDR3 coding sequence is TGTGCCAGCAGTTACTCGGTAGGGGCGAGCGAGACCCAGTACTTC.

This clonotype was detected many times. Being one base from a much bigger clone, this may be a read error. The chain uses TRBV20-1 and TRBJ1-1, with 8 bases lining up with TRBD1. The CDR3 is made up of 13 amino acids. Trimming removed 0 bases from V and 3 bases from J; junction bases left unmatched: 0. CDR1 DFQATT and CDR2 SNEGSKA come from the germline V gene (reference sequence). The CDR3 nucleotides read TGCAGTGCTAGAGAGACAGGGGACACTGAAGCTTTCTTT. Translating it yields CSARETGDTEAFF.

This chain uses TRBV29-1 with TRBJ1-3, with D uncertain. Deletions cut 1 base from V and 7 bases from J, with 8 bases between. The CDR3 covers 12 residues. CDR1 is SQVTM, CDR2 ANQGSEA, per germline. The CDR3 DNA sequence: TGCAGCGTTGAAGCCCCCCGGAACACCATATATTTT. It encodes CSVEAPRNTIYF.

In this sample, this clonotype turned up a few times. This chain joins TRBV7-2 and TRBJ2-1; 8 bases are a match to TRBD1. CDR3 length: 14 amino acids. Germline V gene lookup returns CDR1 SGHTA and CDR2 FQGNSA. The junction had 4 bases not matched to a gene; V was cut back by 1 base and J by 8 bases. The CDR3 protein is CASSLGDRLDEQFF. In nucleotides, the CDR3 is TGTGCCAGCAGCTTAGGGGACAGGCTAGATGAGCAGTTCTTC.

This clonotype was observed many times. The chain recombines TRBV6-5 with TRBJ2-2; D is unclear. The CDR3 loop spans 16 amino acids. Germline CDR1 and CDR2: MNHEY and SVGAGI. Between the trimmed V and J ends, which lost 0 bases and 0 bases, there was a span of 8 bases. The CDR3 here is CASSYSRRTNTGELFF. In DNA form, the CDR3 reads TGTGCCAGCAGTTACTCCCGACGGACGAACACCGGGGAGCTGTTTTTT.